The entry below gives a single T cell receptor (beta chain) sequence along with its context. Its antigen is not known. This entry belongs to a study of shared clonotypes between healthy human individuals. Generated by immunoSEQ multiplex PCR, the TCRdb table keeps only in-frame clones and is missing some. The data show approximately 840,000 clones, roughly 96% seen once. Naive CD8 cells, CD45RO-negative and positively selected for CCR7, excluded terminally differentiated effector memory CD45RA+ cells. Donors comprised healthy HIV-negative adults lacking recent acute infections or vaccinations. This CDR3 is built from 15 residues. V was shortened by 0 bases and J by 7 bases, with 13 bases between the two germline ends. In germline, CDR1 is SEHNR, CDR2 FQNEAQ (reference sequence). Study-wide results and limits: Clonotype sharing levels among donors were expected to vary with sequencing depth.

This sequence joins TRBV7-9 and TRBJ2-1, with D perhaps TRBD2 (6 bases). This receptor was obtained from a man aged 25-40 years in good health. The specimen sequenced was naive CD8+ T cells sorted from blood. The chain's CDR3 is CASSLAGGTLNEQFF. The CDR3 nucleotides read TGTGCCAGCAGCTTAGCGGGAGGAACATTGAATGAGCAGTTCTTC. The full variable domain, in which reference TRBV7-9 and TRBJ2-1 provide the parts outside the CDR3, is DTGVSQNPRHKITKRGQNVTFRCDPISEHNRLYWYRQTLGQGPEFLTYFQNEAQLEKSRLLSDRFSAERPKGSFSTLEIQRTEQGDSAMYLCASSLAGGTLNEQFFGPGTRLTVL.